This T cell receptor beta chain originates from a study of CD8+ T cells in alopecia areata. This clone was seen a few times. Sample treatment: oral pan-JAK inhibitor, 5-10 mg twice daily. Germline loops: CDR1 SGHAT, CDR2 FQNNGV. The CDR3 sequence is 13 residues long. Trimming left V 1 base short and J 0 bases short, with 3 bases between. Extraction and reverse transcription of RNA yielded cDNA as the sequencing template. This table comes from immunoSEQ multiplex PCR, and its TCRdb copy is limited to in-frame clones, with some not included. The table has roughly 70,000 clones, 25% to 35% seen once. This receptor was identified in a human donor with alopecia areata. V gene TRBV11-2 combines with J gene TRBJ2-5, with D uncertain. The sequencing here drew on CD8+ T cells sorted from blood, taken at week 4, from a patient treated with tofacitinib. CDR3 region: CASSLGYQETQYF. DNA of the CDR3: TGTGCCAGCAGCTTAGGCTACCAAGAGACCCAGTACTTC.